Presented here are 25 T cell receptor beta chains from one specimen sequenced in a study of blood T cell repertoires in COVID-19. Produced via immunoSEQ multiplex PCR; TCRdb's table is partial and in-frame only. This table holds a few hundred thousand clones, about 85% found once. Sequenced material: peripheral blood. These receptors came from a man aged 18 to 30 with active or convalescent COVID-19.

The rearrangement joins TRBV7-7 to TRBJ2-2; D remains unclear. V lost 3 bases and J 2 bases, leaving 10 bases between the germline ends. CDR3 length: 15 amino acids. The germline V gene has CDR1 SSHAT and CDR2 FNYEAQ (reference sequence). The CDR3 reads CASSFTETNTGELFF. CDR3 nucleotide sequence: TGTGCCAGCAGCTTTACAGAAACCAACACCGGGGAGCTGTTTTTT.

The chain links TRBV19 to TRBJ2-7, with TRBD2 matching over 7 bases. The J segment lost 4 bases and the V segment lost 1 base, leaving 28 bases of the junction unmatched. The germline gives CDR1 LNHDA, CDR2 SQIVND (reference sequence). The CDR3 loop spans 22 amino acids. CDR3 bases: TGTGCCAGTAGTATAGGCTTCGGCACGGGCGGGAGTCTGGGTTTATCGCCGTACGAGCAGTACTTC. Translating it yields CASSIGFGTGGSLGLSPYEQYF.

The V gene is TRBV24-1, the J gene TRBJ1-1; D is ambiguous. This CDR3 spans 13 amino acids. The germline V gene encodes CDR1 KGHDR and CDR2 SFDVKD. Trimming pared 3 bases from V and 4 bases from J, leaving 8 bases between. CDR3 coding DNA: TGTGCCACCAGTGATCACAAATCCACTGAAGCTTTCTTT. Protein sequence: CATSDHKSTEAFF.

The CDR3 is CASSFLFGREETQYF. CDR3 DNA sequence: TGTGCCAGCAGCTTCCTATTCGGGAGGGAAGAGACCCAGTACTTC. The rearrangement links TRBV11-1 to TRBJ2-5, with 8 nucleotides matching TRBD2. This CDR3 comprises 15 residues. The germline V gene encodes CDR1 SGHAT and CDR2 FQDESV (reference sequence). The J segment lost 3 bases and the V segment lost 3 bases, leaving 6 bases of the junction unmatched.

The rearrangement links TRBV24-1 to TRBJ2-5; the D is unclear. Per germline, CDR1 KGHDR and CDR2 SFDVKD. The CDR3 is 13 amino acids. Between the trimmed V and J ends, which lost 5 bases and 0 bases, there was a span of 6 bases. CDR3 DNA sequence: TGTGCCACCAGTGCCCCGTACCAAGAGACCCAGTACTTC. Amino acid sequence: CATSAPYQETQYF.

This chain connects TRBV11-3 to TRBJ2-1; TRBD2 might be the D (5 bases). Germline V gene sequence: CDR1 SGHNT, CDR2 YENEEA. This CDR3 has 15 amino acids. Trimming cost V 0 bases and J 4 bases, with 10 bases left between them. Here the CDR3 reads CASSLDLGVYNEQFF. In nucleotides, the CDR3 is TGTGCCAGCAGCTTAGATCTGGGAGTTTACAATGAGCAGTTCTTC. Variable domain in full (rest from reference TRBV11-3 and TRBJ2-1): EAGVVQSPRYKIIEKKQPVAFWCNPISGHNTLYWYLQNLGQGPELLIRYENEEAVDDSQLPKDRFSAERLKGVDSTLKIQPAELGDSAVYLCASSLDLGVYNEQFFGPGTRLTVL.

In nucleotides, the CDR3 is TGTGCCAGCAGTTACAAGGAGGCCGTCGTGGAGACCCAGTACTTC. Translating gives CASSYKEAVVETQYF. J is TRBJ2-5 and V is TRBV6-2 or TRBV6-3; TRBD2 might be the D (5 bases). Trimming removed 2 bases from V and 5 bases from J, with 15 bases in between. This CDR3 has 15 residues. The V gene's germline CDR1 is MNHEY and CDR2 SVGEGT.

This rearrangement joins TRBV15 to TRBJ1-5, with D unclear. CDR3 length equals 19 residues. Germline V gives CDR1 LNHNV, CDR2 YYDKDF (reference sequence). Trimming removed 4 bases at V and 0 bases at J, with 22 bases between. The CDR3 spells CATSTHPEGSLYSNQPQHF. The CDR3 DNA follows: TGTGCCACCAGCACCCACCCGGAGGGATCTCTTTATAGCAATCAGCCCCAGCATTTT.

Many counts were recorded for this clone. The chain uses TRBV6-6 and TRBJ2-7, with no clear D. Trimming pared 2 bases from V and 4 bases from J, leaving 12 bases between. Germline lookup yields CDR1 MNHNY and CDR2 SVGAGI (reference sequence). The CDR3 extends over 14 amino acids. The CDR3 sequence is CASSYEDTQYEQYF. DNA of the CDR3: TGTGCCAGCAGTTACGAAGACACTCAGTACGAGCAGTACTTC.

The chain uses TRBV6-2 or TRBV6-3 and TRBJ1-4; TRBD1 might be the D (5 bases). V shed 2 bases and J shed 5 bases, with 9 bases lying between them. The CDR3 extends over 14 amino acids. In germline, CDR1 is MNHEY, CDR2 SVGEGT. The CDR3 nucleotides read TGTGCCAGCAGTTACGGGCAGGGAAATGAAAAACTGTTTTTT. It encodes CASSYGQGNEKLFF.

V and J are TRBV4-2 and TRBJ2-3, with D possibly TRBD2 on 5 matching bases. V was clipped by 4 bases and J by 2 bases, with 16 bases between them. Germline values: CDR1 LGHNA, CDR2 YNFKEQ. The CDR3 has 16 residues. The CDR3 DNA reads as TGTGCCAGCAGCCCCAGGACCGGGAATCCCACAGATACGCAGTATTTT. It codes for CASSPRTGNPTDTQYF.

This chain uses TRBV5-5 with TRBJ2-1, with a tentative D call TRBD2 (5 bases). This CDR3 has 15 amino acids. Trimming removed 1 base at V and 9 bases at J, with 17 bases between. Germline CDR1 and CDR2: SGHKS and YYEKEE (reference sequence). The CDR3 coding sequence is TGTGCCAGCAGCTTGTTAATTGGAGGAATAGGTGAGCAGTTCTTC. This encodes CASSLLIGGIGEQFF.

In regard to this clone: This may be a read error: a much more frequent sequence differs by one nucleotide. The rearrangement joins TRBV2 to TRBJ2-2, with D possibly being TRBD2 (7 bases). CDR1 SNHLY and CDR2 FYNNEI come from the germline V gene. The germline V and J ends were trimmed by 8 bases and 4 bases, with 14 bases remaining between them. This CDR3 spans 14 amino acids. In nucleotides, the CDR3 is TGTGCCAGCTGGGGGGGGCTGGGCACCGGGGAGCTGTTTTTT. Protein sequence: CASWGGLGTGELFF.

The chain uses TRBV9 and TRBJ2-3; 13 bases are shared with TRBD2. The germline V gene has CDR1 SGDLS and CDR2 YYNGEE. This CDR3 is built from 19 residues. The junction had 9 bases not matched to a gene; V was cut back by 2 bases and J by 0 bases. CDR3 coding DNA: TGTGCCAGCAGCGTTTCGGGACTAGCGGGATTTACTAGCACAGATACGCAGTATTTT. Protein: CASSVSGLAGFTSTDTQYF.

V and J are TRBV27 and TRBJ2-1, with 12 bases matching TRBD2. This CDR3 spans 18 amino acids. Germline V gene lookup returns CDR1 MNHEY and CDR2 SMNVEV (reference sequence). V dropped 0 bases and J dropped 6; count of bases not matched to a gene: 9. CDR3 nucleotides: TGTGCCAGCAGTTTATCGACCTGGACTAGCGGGACCCCCAATGAGCAGTTCTTC. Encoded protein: CASSLSTWTSGTPNEQFF.

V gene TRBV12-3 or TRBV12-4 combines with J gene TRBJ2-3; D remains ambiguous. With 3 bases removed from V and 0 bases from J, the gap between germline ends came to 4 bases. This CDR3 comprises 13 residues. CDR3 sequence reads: CASSFVSTDTQYF. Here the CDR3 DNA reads TGTGCCAGCAGTTTCGTTAGCACAGATACGCAGTATTTT.

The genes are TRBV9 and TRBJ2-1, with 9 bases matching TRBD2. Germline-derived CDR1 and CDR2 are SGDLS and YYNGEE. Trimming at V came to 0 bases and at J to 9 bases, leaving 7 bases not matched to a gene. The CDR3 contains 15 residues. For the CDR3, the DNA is TGTGCCAGCAGCGTAGGCGGGGGGGCCGGTGGTGAGCAGTTCTTC. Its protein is CASSVGGGAGGEQFF.

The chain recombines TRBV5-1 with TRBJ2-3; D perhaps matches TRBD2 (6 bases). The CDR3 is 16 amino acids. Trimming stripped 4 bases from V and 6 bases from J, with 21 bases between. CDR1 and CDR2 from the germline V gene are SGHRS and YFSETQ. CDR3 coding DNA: TGCGCCAGCAGCCCGGGGACTTCCGCCTGGAGTGATACGCAGTATTTT. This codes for CASSPGTSAWSDTQYF.

Here the CDR3 DNA reads TGTGCCAGCTCACCACCTCGAGGGAATGGAAACACCATATATTTT. As protein: CASSPPRGNGNTIYF. The chain uses TRBV18 and TRBJ1-3; no clear D gene. The V gene lost 0 bases and the J gene lost 3 bases, with 9 bases spanning the gap. This CDR3 comprises 15 residues. The germline CDR1 and CDR2 sequences are KGHSH and LQKENI.

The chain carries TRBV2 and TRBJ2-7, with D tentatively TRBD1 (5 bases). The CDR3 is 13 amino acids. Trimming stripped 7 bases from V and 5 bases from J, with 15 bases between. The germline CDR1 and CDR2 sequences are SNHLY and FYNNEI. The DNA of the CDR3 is TGTGCCAGCAACGGCAGGGAATCCGACGAGCAGTACTTC. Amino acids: CASNGRESDEQYF.

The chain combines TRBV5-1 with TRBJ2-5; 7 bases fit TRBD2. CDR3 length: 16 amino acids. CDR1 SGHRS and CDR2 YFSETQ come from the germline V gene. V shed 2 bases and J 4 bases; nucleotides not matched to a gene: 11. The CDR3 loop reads CASSFSQAGIRETQYF. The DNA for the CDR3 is TGCGCCAGCAGCTTCTCGCAAGCGGGAATTCGAGAGACCCAGTACTTC.

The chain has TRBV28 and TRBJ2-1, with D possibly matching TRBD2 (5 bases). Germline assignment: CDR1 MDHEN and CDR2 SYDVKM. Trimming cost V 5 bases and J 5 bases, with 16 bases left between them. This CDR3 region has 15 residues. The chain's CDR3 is CASSPFGEFDNEQFF. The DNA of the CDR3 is TGTGCCAGCAGTCCCTTCGGGGAGTTTGACAATGAGCAGTTCTTC.

The CDR3 here is CASRTTIQETQYF. The CDR3 region has the DNA TGTGCCAGCAGGACTACCATCCAAGAGACCCAGTACTTC. The gene calls are TRBV6-5 and TRBJ2-5; TRBD2 is a possible D gene (5 bases). CDR1 is MNHEY, CDR2 SVGAGI, per germline. The CDR3 loop spans 13 amino acids. V lost 6 bases to trimming and J lost 1 base, with 9 bases between them.

CDR3 sequence (DNA): TGTGCCTGGAGTGTAATGCAGGGGGGTCAGCCCCAGCATTTT. It is translated as CAWSVMQGGQPQHF. The chain is built from TRBV30 and TRBJ1-5; 7 bases line up with TRBD1. After removal of 0 bases from V and 6 bases from J, the junction contained 5 bases not matched to a gene. Germline V gene lookup returns CDR1 GTSNPN and CDR2 SVGIG (reference sequence). The CDR3 length is 14 residues.

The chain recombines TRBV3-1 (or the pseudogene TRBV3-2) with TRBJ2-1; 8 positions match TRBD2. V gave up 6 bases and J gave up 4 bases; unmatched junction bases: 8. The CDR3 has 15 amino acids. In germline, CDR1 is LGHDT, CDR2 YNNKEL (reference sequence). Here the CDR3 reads CASRLGLEPYNEQFF. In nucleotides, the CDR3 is TGTGCCAGCAGACTGGGACTAGAGCCGTACAATGAGCAGTTCTTC.